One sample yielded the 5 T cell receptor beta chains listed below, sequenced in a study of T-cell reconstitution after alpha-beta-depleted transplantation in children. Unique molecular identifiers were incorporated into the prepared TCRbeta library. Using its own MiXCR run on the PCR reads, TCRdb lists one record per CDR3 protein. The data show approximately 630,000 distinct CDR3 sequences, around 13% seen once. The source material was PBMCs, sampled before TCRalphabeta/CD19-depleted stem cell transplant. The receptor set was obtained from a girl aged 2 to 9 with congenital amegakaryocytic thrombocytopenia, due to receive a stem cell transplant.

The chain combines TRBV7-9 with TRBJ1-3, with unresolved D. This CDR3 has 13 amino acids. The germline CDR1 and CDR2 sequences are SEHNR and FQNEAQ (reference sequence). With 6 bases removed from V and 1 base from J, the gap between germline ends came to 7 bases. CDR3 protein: CASRHSSGNTIYF. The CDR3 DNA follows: TGTGCCAGCAGGCACTCTTCTGGAAACACCATATATTTT.

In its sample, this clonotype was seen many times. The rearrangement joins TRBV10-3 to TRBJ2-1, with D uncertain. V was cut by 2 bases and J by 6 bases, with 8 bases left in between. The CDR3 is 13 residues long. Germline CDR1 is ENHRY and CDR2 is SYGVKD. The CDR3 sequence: CAISEGSPNEQFF. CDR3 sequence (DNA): TGTGCCATCAGTGAGGGTTCGCCCAATGAGCAGTTCTTC.

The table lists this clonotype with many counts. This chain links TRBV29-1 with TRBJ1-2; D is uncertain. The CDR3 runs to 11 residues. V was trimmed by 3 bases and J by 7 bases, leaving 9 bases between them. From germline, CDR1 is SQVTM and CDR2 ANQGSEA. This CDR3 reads CSVEDGGGYTF. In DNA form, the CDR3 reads TGCAGCGTTGAGGACGGTGGTGGCTACACCTTC.

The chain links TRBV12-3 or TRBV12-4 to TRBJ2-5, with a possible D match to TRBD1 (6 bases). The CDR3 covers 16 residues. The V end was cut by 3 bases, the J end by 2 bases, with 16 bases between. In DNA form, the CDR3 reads TGTGCCAGCAGTTTCTACGGGACACCCTTGCAAGAGACCCAGTACTTC. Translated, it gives CASSFYGTPLQETQYF.

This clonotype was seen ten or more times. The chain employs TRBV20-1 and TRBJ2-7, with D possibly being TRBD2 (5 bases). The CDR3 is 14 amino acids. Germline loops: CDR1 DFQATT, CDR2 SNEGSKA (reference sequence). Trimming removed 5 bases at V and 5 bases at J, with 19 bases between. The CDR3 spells CSAGDPTMGNEQYF. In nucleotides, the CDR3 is TGCAGTGCTGGCGACCCGACTATGGGAAACGAGCAGTACTTC.